This TCR beta chain was retrieved from a study of blood T cell repertoires in COVID-19. About the research overall: COVID-19 samples, acute and convalescent, were from the United States, Italy and Spain.

In the original analysis: The assay estimated nucleated cells by amplifying reference gene primers. Libraries were prepared by immunoSEQ multiplex PCR; TCRdb keeps only in-frame clonotypes and omits some of them. V, J and clone size were drawn from that table, and D and trimming were deduced from the DNA. This table has under 250,000 clones, around 80% appearing once. The CDR3 has 16 residues. From germline, CDR1 is KGHSH and CDR2 LQKENI. Trimming took 1 base from V and 4 from J, leaving 14 bases between them. This TCR was sampled from a woman in her seventies with acute or convalescent COVID-19. This chain joins TRBV18 and TRBJ1-5; unclear D gene. The sample comprised peripheral blood. CDR3 sequence reads: CASSPLGTDRNQPQHF. Here the CDR3 DNA reads TGTGCCAGCTCACCACTCGGAACAGATCGAAATCAGCCCCAGCATTTT.